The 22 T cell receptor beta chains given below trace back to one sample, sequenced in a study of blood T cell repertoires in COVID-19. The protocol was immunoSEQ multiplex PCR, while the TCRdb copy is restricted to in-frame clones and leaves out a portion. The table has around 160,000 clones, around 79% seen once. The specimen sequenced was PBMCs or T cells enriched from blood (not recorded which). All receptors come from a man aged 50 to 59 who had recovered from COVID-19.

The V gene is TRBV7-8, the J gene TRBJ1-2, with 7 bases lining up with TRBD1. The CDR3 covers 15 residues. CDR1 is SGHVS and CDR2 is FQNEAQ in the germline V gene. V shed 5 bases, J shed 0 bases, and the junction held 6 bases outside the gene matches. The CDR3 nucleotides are TGTGCCAGCAGCCCCCGAGACAGGGCTAACTATGGCTACACCTTC. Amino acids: CASSPRDRANYGYTF.

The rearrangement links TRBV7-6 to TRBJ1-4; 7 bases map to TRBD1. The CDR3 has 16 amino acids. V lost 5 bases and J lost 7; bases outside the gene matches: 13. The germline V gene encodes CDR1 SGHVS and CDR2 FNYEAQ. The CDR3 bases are TGTGCCAGCAGCGCCCGAATGACAGGGTTTGGTGAAAAACTGTTTTTT. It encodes CASSARMTGFGEKLFF.

Here the CDR3 reads CASCILAGVGELFF. The CDR3 DNA follows: TGTGCCAGCTGTATACTAGCGGGAGTCGGGGAGCTGTTTTTT. The chain has TRBV11-2 and TRBJ2-2, with TRBD2 matching over 11 bases. This CDR3 contains 14 residues. J gave up 7 bases and V 8 bases, and 6 bases lay outside the gene matches. The germline V gene encodes CDR1 SGHAT and CDR2 FQNNGV.

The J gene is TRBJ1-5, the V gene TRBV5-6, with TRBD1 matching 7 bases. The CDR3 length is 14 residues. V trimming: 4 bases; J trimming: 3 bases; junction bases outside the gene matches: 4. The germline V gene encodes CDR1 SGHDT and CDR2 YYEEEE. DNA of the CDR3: TGTGCCAGCAGCCCGACAGGGAACAATCAGCCCCAGCATTTT. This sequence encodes CASSPTGNNQPQHF.

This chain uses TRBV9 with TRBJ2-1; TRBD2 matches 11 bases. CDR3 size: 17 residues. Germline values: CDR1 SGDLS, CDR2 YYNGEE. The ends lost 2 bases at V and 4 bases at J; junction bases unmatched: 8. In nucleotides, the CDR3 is TGTGCCAGCAGCGTTACGTTTACTAGCGGGGGATACAATGAGCAGTTCTTC. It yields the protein CASSVTFTSGGYNEQFF. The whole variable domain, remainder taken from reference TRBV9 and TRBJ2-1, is DSGVTQTPKHLITATGQRVTLRCSPRSGDLSVYWYQQSLDQGLQFLIQYYNGEERAKGNILERFSAQQFPDLHSELNLSSLELGDSALYFCASSVTFTSGGYNEQFFGPGTRLTVL.

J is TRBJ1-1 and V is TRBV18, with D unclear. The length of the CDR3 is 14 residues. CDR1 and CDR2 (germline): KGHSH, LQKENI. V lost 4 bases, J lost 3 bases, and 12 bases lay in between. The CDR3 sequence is CASSRYTLDTEAFF. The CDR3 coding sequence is TGTGCCAGCTCACGATATACTTTGGACACTGAAGCTTTCTTT. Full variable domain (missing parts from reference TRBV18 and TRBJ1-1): NAGVMQNPRHLVRRRGQEARLRCSPMKGHSHVYWYRQLPEEGLKFMVYLQKENIIDESGMPKERFSAEFPKEGPSILRIQQVVRGDSAAYFCASSRYTLDTEAFFGQGTRLTVV.

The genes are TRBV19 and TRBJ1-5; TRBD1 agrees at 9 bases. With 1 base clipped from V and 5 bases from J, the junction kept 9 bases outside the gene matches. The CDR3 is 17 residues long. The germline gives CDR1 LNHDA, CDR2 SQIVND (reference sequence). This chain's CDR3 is CASSIVPGQGFYQPQHF. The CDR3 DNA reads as TGTGCCAGTAGTATAGTCCCGGGACAGGGATTTTATCAGCCCCAGCATTTT.

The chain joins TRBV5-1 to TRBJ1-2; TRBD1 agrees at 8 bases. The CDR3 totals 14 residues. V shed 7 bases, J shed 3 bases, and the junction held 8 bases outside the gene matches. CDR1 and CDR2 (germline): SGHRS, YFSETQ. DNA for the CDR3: TGCGCCAGCTCATTTGAGGGACAGGACTATGGCTACACCTTC. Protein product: CASSFEGQDYGYTF.

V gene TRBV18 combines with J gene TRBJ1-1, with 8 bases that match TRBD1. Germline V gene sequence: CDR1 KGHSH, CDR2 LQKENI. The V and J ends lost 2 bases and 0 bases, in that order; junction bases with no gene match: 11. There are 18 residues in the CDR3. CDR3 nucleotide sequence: TGTGCCAGCTCACCATGGAACAGGGGGAAAGACATGAACACTGAAGCTTTCTTT. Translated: CASSPWNRGKDMNTEAFF. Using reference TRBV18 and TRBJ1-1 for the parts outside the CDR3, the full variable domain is NAGVMQNPRHLVRRRGQEARLRCSPMKGHSHVYWYRQLPEEGLKFMVYLQKENIIDESGMPKERFSAEFPKEGPSILRIQQVVRGDSAAYFCASSPWNRGKDMNTEAFFGQGTRLTVV.

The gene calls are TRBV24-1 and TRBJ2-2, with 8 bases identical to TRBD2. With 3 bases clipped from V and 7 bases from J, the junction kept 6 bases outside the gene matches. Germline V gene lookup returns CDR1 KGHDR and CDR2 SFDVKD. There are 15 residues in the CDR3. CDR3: CATSDVSGRIGELFF. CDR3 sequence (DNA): TGTGCCACCAGTGATGTGAGCGGGAGAATCGGGGAGCTGTTTTTT.

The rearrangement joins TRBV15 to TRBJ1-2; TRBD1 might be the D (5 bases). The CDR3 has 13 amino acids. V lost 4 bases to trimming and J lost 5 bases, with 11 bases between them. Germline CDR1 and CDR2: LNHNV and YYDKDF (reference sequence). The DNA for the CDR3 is TGTGCCACCAGCACAGGGTGGGATTATGGCTACACCTTC. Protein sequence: CATSTGWDYGYTF.

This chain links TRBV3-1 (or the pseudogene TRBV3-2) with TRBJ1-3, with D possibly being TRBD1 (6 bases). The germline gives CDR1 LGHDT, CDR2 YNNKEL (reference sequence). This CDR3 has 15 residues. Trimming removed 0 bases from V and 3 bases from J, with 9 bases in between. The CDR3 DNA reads TGTGCCAGCAGCCAAGATACAGGGTATGGAAACACCATATATTTT. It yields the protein CASSQDTGYGNTIYF.

The CDR3 region is CASSLSLDRGTDTQYF. The CDR3 nucleotides are TGTGCCAGCAGCTTATCCCTCGACAGGGGTACAGATACGCAGTATTTT. V and J are TRBV7-3 and TRBJ2-3, with TRBD1 matching 8 bases. Germline V gives CDR1 SGHTA, CDR2 FQGTGA. Trimming took 2 bases from V and 3 from J; bases not matched to a gene: 7. The CDR3 is made up of 16 amino acids.

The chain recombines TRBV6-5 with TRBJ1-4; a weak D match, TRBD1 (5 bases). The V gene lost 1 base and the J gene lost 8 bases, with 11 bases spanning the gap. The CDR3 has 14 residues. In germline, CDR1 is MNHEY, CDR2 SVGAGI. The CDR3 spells CASSYFSGPEKLFF. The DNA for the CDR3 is TGTGCCAGCAGTTACTTTTCAGGGCCCGAAAAACTGTTTTTT.

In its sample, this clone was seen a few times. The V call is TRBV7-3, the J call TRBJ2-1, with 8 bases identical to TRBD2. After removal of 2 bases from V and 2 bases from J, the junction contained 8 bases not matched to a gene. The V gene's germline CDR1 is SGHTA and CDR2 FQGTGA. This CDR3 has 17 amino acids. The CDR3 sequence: CASSLSGSGGAYNEQFF. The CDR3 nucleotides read TGTGCCAGCAGCTTATCTGGCAGCGGGGGAGCCTACAATGAGCAGTTCTTC.

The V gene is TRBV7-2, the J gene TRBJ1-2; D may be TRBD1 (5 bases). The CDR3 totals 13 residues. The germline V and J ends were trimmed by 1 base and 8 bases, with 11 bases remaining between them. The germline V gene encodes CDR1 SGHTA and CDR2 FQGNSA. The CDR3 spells CASSLDRPGGYTF. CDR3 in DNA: TGTGCCAGCAGCTTAGACAGGCCCGGAGGCTACACCTTC.

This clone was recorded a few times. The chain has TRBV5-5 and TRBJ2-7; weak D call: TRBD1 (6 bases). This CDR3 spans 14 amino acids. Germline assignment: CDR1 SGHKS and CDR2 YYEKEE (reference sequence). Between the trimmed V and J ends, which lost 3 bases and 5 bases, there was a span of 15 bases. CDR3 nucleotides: TGTGCCAGCAGCTCCGGACAGCCGTCTCACGAGCAGTACTTC. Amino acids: CASSSGQPSHEQYF.

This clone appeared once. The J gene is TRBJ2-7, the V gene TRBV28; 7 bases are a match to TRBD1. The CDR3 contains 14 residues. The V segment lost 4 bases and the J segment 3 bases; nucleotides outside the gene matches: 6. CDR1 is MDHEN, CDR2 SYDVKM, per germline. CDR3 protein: CASSWSQGDYEQYF. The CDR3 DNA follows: TGTGCCAGCAGTTGGAGTCAGGGGGACTACGAGCAGTACTTC.

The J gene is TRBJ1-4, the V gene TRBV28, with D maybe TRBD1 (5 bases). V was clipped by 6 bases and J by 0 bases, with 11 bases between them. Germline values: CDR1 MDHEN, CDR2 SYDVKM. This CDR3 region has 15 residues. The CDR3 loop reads CASSITGATNEKLFF. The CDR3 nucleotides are TGTGCCAGCAGCATAACAGGTGCAACTAATGAAAAACTGTTTTTT. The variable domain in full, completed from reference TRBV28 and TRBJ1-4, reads DVKVTQSSRYLVKRTGEKVFLECVQDMDHENMFWYRQDPGLGLRLIYFSYDVKMKEKGDIPEGYSVSREKKERFSLILESASTNQTSMYLCASSITGATNEKLFFGSGTQLSVL.

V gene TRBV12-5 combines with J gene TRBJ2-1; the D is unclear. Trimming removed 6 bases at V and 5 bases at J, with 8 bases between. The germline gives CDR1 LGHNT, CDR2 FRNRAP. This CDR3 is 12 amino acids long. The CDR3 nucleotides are TGTGCTAGTGGCTTACAAGACAATGAGCAGTTCTTC. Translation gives CASGLQDNEQFF.

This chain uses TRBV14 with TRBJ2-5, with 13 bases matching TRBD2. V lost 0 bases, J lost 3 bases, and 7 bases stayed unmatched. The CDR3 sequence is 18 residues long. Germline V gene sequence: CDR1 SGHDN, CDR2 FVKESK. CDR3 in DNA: TGTGCCAGCAGCCAAGATTCGAGACTAGCGGGAGGAAAAGAGACCCAGTACTTC. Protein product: CASSQDSRLAGGKETQYF.

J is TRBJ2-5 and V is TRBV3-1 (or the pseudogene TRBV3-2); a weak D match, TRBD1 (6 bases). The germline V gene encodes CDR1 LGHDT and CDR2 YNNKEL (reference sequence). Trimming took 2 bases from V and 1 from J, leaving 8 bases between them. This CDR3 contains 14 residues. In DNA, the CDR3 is TGTGCCAGCAGCCAAACAGGGACCCAAGAGACCCAGTACTTC. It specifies CASSQTGTQETQYF.